This T cell receptor (beta chain) was sequenced for a study of T-cell reconstitution after alpha-beta-depleted transplantation in children. Concerning this clonotype itself: The antigen is unknown.

In germline, CDR1 is KGHDR, CDR2 SFDVKD. The CDR3 spans 16 residues. V shed 5 bases and J 4 bases; nucleotides not matched to a gene: 6. Study-wide results and limits: Approximately two months post-transplant, alpha-beta T cells reportedly originated from several hundred expanded graft clones.

Using unique molecular identifiers, the investigators prepared the TCRbeta library. TCRdb re-called the PCR reads through MiXCR, storing one row per CDR3 protein. The table has around 130,000 distinct CDR3 sequences, more than 9.5% seen once. The TCR sequence derives from a girl less than two years old who had a stem cell transplant for combined immunodeficiency, so the T cells may come from the graft donor. The sample consisted of PBMCs, mostly from graft donor cells, taken 180 days after TCRalphabeta/CD19-depleted stem cell transplant. The chain joins TRBV24-1 to TRBJ2-1, with 11 nucleotides matching TRBD2. CDR3 coding DNA: TGTGCCACCAGTGCCATTAGCGGGAGGGGTTACAATGAGCAGTTCTTC. Its translation: CATSAISGRGYNEQFF.